This T cell receptor beta chain comes out of a study of T-cell reconstitution after alpha-beta-depleted transplantation in children. The study, taken as a whole, reports: The authors attributed T-cell counts and diversity one year after transplant mostly to newly produced T cells. By about two months after transplant, alpha-beta T cells reportedly arose from several hundred graft clones that had expanded.

In the case of this clonotype: Its target is not known.

The TCRbeta library incorporated unique molecular identifiers. TCRdb reanalysed the PCR reads using MiXCR and keeps one entry per CDR3 protein. The table has a few hundred thousand distinct CDR3 sequences, roughly two fifths seen once. The sequenced sample was PBMCs, obtained before TCRalphabeta/CD19-depleted stem cell transplant. The source of this sequence is a girl aged 2-10 years with aplastic anemia, due to receive a stem cell transplant.

CDR3 DNA sequence: TGTGCCAGCAGCTTAGATAGCGGGAGGCCCAACAATGAGCAGTTCTTC. It translates to CASSLDSGRPNNEQFF. This chain connects TRBV11-2 to TRBJ2-1; 10 positions agree with TRBD2. Looked up from germline, CDR1 is SGHAT and CDR2 is FQNNGV. V trimming: 0 bases; J trimming: 5 bases; junction bases outside the gene matches: 4. CDR3 size: 16 residues.